Listed below are T cell receptor beta chains from one sample, sequenced in a study of cytomegalovirus exposure and HLA in healthy donors. Generated by immunoSEQ multiplex PCR, the TCRdb table keeps only in-frame clones and is missing some. The table records over 70,000 clones, 70% to 75% of them present only once. Sequenced: PBMCs. The receptors originated from a human donor in good health. The CDR3 runs from the conserved cysteine through the conserved F or W. D genes are given only for firm matches. Where a row states a size, it is once, few, many or the class of an expanded clone; other rows omit it.

TRBJ1-1,TRBV6-5,TRBD1,.,TGTGCCAGCAGTTACTATATCAGGGGGGACACTGAAGCTTTCTTT,CASSYYIRGDTEAFF
TRBJ1-3,TRBV30,TRBD1,.,TGTGCCTGGAGGGGGGAACCGGGACAGGGAACATGGGATGGAAACACCATATATTTT,CAWRGEPGQGTWDGNTIYF
TRBJ1-5,TRBV27,.,.,TGTGCCAGCAGTTTATCGCGGCAACAGCCCCAGCATTTT,CASSLSRQQPQHF
TRBJ1-5,TRBV27,.,.,TGTGCCAGCAGTTTATCTGGTACTAGACAGCCCCAGCATTTT,CASSLSGTRQPQHF
TRBJ2-1,TRBV4-1,TRBD2,.,TGCGCCAGCAGCCAAGAACCAGGACTAGCGTCATACAATGAGCAGTTCTTC,CASSQEPGLASYNEQFF
TRBJ2-1,TRBV5-8,TRBD1,once,TGTGCCAGCAGCCCCGGACAGGGCGGCACCTACAATGAGCAGTTCTTC,CASSPGQGGTYNEQFF
TRBJ2-5,TRBV6-4,TRBD1,.,TGTGCCAGCAGCCCCGACAGGGGAGAGACCCAGTACTTC,CASSPDRGETQYF
TRBJ1-2,TRBV7-9,.,.,TGTGCCAGCAGCCCGGACAGAGGCCATGGCTACACCTTC,CASSPDRGHGYTF
TRBJ2-1,TRBV30,TRBD2,.,TGTGCCTGGAGTCCAGATCCTAACGGGAGGGCGGGAAATGAGCAGTTCTTC,CAWSPDPNGRAGNEQFF
TRBJ1-2,TRBV4-2,TRBD1,.,TGTGCCAGCAGCCAAGATCCCGGACAGGGGCGGACCTTC,CASSQDPGQGRTF
TRBJ2-1,TRBV5-6,TRBD2,once,TGTGCCAGCAGCTTGGATACTAGCGGGAGGTATTCCTACAATGAGCAGTTCTTC,CASSLDTSGRYSYNEQFF
TRBJ2-5,TRBV5-1,TRBD1,.,TGCGCCAGCAGCTTGGGCCGCGGGACAGGGGTAGAGACCCAGTACTTC,CASSLGRGTGVETQYF
TRBJ2-4,TRBV2,.,few,TGTGCCAGCAGGGAAGGGGAGACCAAAAACATTCAGTACTTC,CASREGETKNIQYF
TRBJ1-1,TRBV5-5,.,.,TGTGCCAGCAGCCGTCTGAACACTGAAGCTTTCTTT,CASSRLNTEAFF
TRBJ2-7,TRBV5-1,.,.,TGCGCCAGCAGTTATTCACCGGACAGCTCCTACGAGCAGTACTTC,CASSYSPDSSYEQYF
TRBJ1-2,TRBV5-8,.,.,TGTGCCACCTCCCGCGGGACGGACGCTAACTATGGCTACACCTTC,CATSRGTDANYGYTF
TRBJ2-7,TRBV5-1,TRBD2,once,TGCGCCAGCAGCGTTAGCGGGGGGGAGCAGTACTTC,CASSVSGGEQYF
TRBJ2-5,TRBV5-1,.,.,TGCGCCAGCAGCTTGGTTCCAAGTGAGTCCCCAGAGACCCAGTACTTC,CASSLVPSESPETQYF
TRBJ2-3,TRBV30,TRBD2,.,TGTGCCTGGAGTCCCCACCCTAGCGGGAGAGCGGGAGATACGCAGTATTTT,CAWSPHPSGRAGDTQYF
TRBJ2-1,TRBV10-2,.,.,TGCGCCAGCAGTGCAAACTACTACAATGAGCAGTTCTTC,CASSANYYNEQFF
TRBJ2-1,TRBV18,TRBD2,few,TGTGCCAGCTCACCGACTAGCGGGAGGGAGGGTGAGCAGTTCTTC,CASSPTSGREGEQFF
TRBJ1-5,TRBV28,.,.,TGTGCCAGCCGTTCCGGGGGTAACAATCAGCCCCAGCATTTT,CASRSGGNNQPQHF
TRBJ1-1,TRBV7-2,.,.,TGTGCCAGCAGCTTAGGCCCGACGGGAGGGACTGAAGCTTTCTTT,CASSLGPTGGTEAFF
TRBJ2-7,TRBV6-1,.,.,TGTGCCAGCAGCTCTATTAGCCGGAATAGCTACGAGCAGTACTTC,CASSSISRNSYEQYF
TRBJ2-7,TRBV6-5,TRBD2,.,TGTGCCAGCAGTCGCATGGGAGGGAGTCTGTTCGAGCAGTACTTC,CASSRMGGSLFEQYF
TRBJ1-1,TRBV19,TRBD1,.,TGTGCCAGTAGGAACAGGGGGCAAGCGCGGACTGAAGCTTTCTTT,CASRNRGQARTEAFF
TRBJ1-1,TRBV5-4,TRBD1,.,TGTGCCAGCAGCTCCATCGCCGGACAGGGGGCAACTGAAGCTTTCTTT,CASSSIAGQGATEAFF
TRBJ2-7,TRBV11-3,TRBD1,.,TGTGCCAGCAGCTTAGGAAGGACAGGCAACTACGAGCAGTACTTC,CASSLGRTGNYEQYF
TRBJ2-7,TRBV28,.,.,TGTGCCAGCAGTTCAGGGGCACTTGATGAGCAGTACTTC,CASSSGALDEQYF
TRBJ1-3,TRBV9,.,few,TGTGCCAGCAGCGTCGAATTTAGGGGTGGAAACACCATATATTTT,CASSVEFRGGNTIYF
TRBJ2-3,TRBV20-1,.,few,TGCGCAGTGGCCCACACAGATACGCAGTATTTT,CAVAHTDTQYF
TRBJ2-3,TRBV27,TRBD2,.,TGTGCCAGCAGGGGACTACCTCACACAGATACGCAGTATTTT,CASRGLPHTDTQYF
TRBJ2-1,TRBV5-1,TRBD1,.,TGCGCCAGCAGCACTCAAACAGGGGGCAATGAGCAGTTCTTC,CASSTQTGGNEQFF
TRBJ2-7,TRBV5-1,TRBD2,.,TGCGCCAGCAGTTTCGACAGCGGGACCTACGAGCAGTACTTC,CASSFDSGTYEQYF
TRBJ2-1,TRBV5-1,TRBD1,.,TGCGCCAGCAGCGCCGGGACAGGGGTAGCCTACAATGAGCAGTTCTTC,CASSAGTGVAYNEQFF
TRBJ2-1,TRBV28,.,.,TGTGCCAGCAGTTTAGAACAGCTATACAATGAGCAGTTCTTC,CASSLEQLYNEQFF
TRBJ2-2,TRBV7-9,TRBD1,.,TGTGCCAGCAGCCCGGACAGGGTCTCCGGGGAGCTGTTTTTT,CASSPDRVSGELFF
TRBJ1-1,TRBV15,TRBD1,.,TGTGCCACCAGCACGGGGACAGCGAACACTGAAGCTTTCTTT,CATSTGTANTEAFF
TRBJ2-7,TRBV27,.,few,TGTGCCCCTGCGTCTTACGAGCAGTACTTC,CAPASYEQYF
TRBJ1-2,TRBV5-1,TRBD1,.,TGCGCCAGCAGCTTGTTAGGACAGGGGGCTTTTCTGGATGGCTACACCTTC,CASSLLGQGAFLDGYTF
TRBJ2-7,TRBV5-1,TRBD1,.,TGCGCCAGCAGCTTGGGACAGGGGGCTGACGAGCAGTACTTC,CASSLGQGADEQYF